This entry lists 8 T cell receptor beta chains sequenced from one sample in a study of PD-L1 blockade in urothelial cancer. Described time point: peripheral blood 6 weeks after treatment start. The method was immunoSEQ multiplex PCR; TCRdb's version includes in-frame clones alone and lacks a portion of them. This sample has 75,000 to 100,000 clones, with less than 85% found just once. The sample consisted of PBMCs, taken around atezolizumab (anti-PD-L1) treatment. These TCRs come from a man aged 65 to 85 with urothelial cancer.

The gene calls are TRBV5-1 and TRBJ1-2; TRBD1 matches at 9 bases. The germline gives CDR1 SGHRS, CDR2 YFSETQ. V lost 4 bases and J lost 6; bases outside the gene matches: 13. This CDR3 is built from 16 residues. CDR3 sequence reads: CASSPNTGQGTDGYTF. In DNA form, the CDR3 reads TGCGCCAGCAGCCCGAATACGGGACAGGGAACGGATGGCTACACCTTC.

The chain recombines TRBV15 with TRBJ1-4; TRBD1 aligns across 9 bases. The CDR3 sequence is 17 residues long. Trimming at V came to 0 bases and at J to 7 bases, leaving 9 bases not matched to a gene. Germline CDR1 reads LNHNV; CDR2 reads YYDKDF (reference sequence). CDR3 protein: CATSRDGGQGISEKLFF. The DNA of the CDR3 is TGTGCCACCAGCAGAGATGGGGGACAGGGAATTAGTGAAAAACTGTTTTTT.

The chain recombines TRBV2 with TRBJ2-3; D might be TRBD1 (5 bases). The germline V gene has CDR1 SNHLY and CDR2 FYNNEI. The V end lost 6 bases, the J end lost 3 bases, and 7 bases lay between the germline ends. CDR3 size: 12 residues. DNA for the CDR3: TGTGCCAGCAGGTCAGGGACAGATACGCAGTATTTT. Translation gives CASRSGTDTQYF.

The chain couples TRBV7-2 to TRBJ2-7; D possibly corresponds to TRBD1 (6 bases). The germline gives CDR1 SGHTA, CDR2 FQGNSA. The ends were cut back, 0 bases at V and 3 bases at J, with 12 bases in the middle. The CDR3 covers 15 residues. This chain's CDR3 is CASSLAGTWDYEQYF. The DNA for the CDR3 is TGTGCCAGCAGCTTAGCGGGGACATGGGACTACGAGCAGTACTTC.

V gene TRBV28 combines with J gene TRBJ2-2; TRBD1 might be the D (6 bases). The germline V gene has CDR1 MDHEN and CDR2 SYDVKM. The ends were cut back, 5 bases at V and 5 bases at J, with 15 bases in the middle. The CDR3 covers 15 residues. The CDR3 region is CASSLRGSGTGELFF. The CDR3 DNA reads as TGTGCCAGCAGTCTAAGGGGGTCTGGGACCGGGGAGCTGTTTTTT.

CDR3 protein: CASGRLAGGDTQYF. The DNA of the CDR3 is TGTGCCAGCGGCCGACTAGCGGGTGGTGATACGCAGTATTTT. The V and J genes are TRBV2 and TRBJ2-3; TRBD2 aligns across 10 bases. The length of the CDR3 is 14 residues. The germline CDR1 and CDR2 sequences are SNHLY and FYNNEI. V lost 8 bases and J lost 6; bases outside the gene matches: 8. The full variable domain, in which reference TRBV2 and TRBJ2-3 provide the parts outside the CDR3, is EPEVTQTPSHQVTQMGQEVILRCVPISNHLYFYWYRQILGQKVEFLVSFYNNEISEKSEIFDDQFSVERPDGSNFTLKIRSTKLEDSAMYFCASGRLAGGDTQYFGPGTRLTVL.

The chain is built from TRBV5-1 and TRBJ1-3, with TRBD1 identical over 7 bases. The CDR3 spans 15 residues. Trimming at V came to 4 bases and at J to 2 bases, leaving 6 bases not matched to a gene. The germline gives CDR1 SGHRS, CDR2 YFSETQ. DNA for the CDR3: TGCGCCAGCAGCCCCCCAGGGGGGACTGGAAACACCATATATTTT. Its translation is CASSPPGGTGNTIYF. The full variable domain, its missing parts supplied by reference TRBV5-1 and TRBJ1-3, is KAGVTQTPRYLIKTRGQQVTLSCSPISGHRSVSWYQQTPGQGLQFLFEYFSETQRNKGNFPGRFSGRQFSNSRSEMNVSTLELGDSALYLCASSPPGGTGNTIYFGEGSWLTVV.

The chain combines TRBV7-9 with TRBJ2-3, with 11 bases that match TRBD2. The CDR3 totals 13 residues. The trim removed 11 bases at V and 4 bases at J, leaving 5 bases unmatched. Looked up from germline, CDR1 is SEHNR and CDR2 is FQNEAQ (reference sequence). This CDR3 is CALGLAASDTQYF. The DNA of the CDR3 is TGTGCCCTGGGACTAGCGGCTTCAGATACGCAGTATTTT.